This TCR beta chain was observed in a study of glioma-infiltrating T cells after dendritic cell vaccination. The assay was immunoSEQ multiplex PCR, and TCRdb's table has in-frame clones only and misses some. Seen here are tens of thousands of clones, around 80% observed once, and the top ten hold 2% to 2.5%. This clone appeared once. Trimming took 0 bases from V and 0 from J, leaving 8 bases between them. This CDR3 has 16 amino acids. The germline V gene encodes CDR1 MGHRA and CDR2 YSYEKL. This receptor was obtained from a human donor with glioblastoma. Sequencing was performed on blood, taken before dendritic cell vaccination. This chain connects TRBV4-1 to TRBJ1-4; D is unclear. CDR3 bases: TGCGCCAGCAGCCAAGATTCGGGGACAACTAATGAAAAACTGTTTTTT. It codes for CASSQDSGTTNEKLFF.